Listed here are 17 T cell receptor beta chains from one sample, sequenced in a study of chemoradiotherapy in HPV16-positive cancers. Only in-frame clones appear in the TCRdb table, and some are missing; sequencing was by immunoSEQ multiplex PCR. The repertoire holds approximately 14,000 clones, with around 90% as singletons. Sample: blood, taken from a patient who underwent chemoradiotherapy. These receptors originate from a human donor with HPV-associated anogenital cancer.

This clone was detected only a few times. The V call is TRBV19, the J call TRBJ1-4; D not certain. CDR1 is LNHDA, CDR2 SQIVND, per germline (reference sequence). The CDR3 is 15 residues long. V lost 5 bases and J lost 0, with 10 bases in between. The CDR3 loop is CASSALGATNEKLFF. CDR3 sequence (DNA): TGTGCCAGTAGTGCGTTGGGTGCAACTAATGAAAAACTGTTTTTT. Variable domain in full (rest from reference TRBV19 and TRBJ1-4): DGGITQSPKYLFRKEGQNVTLSCEQNLNHDAMYWYRQDPGQGLRLIYYSQIVNDFQKGDIAEGYSVSREKKESFPLTVTSAQKNPTAFYLCASSALGATNEKLFFGSGTQLSVL.

The chain is built from TRBV5-6 and TRBJ1-4; D is unresolved. Looked up from germline, CDR1 is SGHDT and CDR2 is YYEEEE. The CDR3 totals 15 residues. The V gene lost 4 bases and the J gene lost 6 bases, with 16 bases spanning the gap. The CDR3 sequence is CASSQNKGRYEKLFF. Written as DNA, the CDR3 is TGTGCCAGCAGCCAGAACAAGGGCCGCTATGAAAAACTGTTTTTT.

The chain couples TRBV9 to TRBJ2-2, with D uncertain. The length of the CDR3 is 13 residues. CDR1 is SGDLS, CDR2 YYNGEE, per germline. The V end lost 4 bases, the J end lost 1 base, and 5 bases lay between the germline ends. CDR3 coding DNA: TGTGCCAGCAGCTCGGGGAACACCGGGGAGCTGTTTTTT. This translates into CASSSGNTGELFF.

The rearrangement links TRBV5-1 to TRBJ2-1; D is unresolved. The CDR3 covers 17 residues. The V and J ends lost 2 bases and 4 bases respectively, with 19 bases between them. CDR1 and CDR2 from the germline V gene are SGHRS and YFSETQ. The CDR3 loop reads CASSLMRGFEGYNEQFF. CDR3 coding DNA: TGCGCCAGCAGCTTAATGCGCGGTTTTGAAGGGTACAATGAGCAGTTCTTC. Based on the CDR3 plus reference TRBV5-1 and TRBJ2-1, the full variable domain is KAGVTQTPRYLIKTRGQQVTLSCSPISGHRSVSWYQQTPGQGLQFLFEYFSETQRNKGNFPGRFSGRQFSNSRSEMNVSTLELGDSALYLCASSLMRGFEGYNEQFFGPGTRLTVL.

The chain links TRBV9 to TRBJ1-3, with TRBD1 as a possible D gene (5 bases). CDR3 size: 14 residues. Germline lookup yields CDR1 SGDLS and CDR2 YYNGEE. V lost 3 bases and J 4 bases, leaving 11 bases between the germline ends. CDR3 DNA sequence: TGTGCCAGCAGCGCCGCCCGGGACGGAAACACCATATATTTT. Its translation: CASSAARDGNTIYF. The full variable domain, its missing parts supplied by reference TRBV9 and TRBJ1-3, is DSGVTQTPKHLITATGQRVTLRCSPRSGDLSVYWYQQSLDQGLQFLIQYYNGEERAKGNILERFSAQQFPDLHSELNLSSLELGDSALYFCASSAARDGNTIYFGEGSWLTVV.

This sequence joins TRBV4-1 and TRBJ2-3; D call uncertain. This CDR3 region has 16 residues. Looked up from germline, CDR1 is MGHRA and CDR2 is YSYEKL. V was clipped by 0 bases and J by 6 bases, with 16 bases between them. Here the CDR3 DNA reads TGCGCCAGCAGCCAAGACTCAGATCGGCGGTGGGATACGCAGTATTTT. Its protein product is CASSQDSDRRWDTQYF.

The chain uses TRBV19 and TRBJ2-7, with TRBD2 identical over 7 bases. J gave up 7 bases and V 4 bases, and 13 bases lay outside the gene matches. Germline CDR1 LNHDA, CDR2 SQIVND (reference sequence). The CDR3 sequence is 15 residues long. In nucleotides, the CDR3 is TGTGCCAGTAGTAGGGCTAGCGGATACCTTGGGGAGCAGTACTTC. This sequence encodes CASSRASGYLGEQYF.

The V and J genes are TRBV5-3 and TRBJ1-2; D unresolved. TRBV5-3 is classed as an ORF, of uncertain function. The V end lost 3 bases, the J end lost 4 bases, and 13 bases lay between the germline ends. The CDR3 runs to 14 residues. The CDR3 nucleotides read TGTGCCAGAAGCTCCTCGGGAGAGGGCTATGGCTACACCTTC. This gives the protein CARSSSGEGYGYTF.

This chain uses TRBV18 with TRBJ2-5; D not certain. V was trimmed by 4 bases and J by 1 base, leaving 7 bases between them. Germline V gene lookup returns CDR1 KGHSH and CDR2 LQKENI. This CDR3 comprises 13 residues. CDR3 in amino acids: CASSRGFQETQYF. The CDR3 nucleotides are TGTGCCAGCTCACGGGGATTCCAAGAGACCCAGTACTTC.

The genes are TRBV9 and TRBJ2-5; D is ambiguous. The end of the DNA fits TRBJ2-7 better, so the J call may be wrong. The CDR3 is made up of 15 amino acids. Looked up from germline, CDR1 is SGDLS and CDR2 is YYNGEE. The CDR3 sequence is CASSAGRIFWSEQYF. CDR3 in DNA: TGTGCCAGCAGCGCCGGACGGATATTTTGGTCCGAGCAGTACTTC.

J is TRBJ2-7 and V is TRBV7-9; D remains ambiguous. The CDR3 covers 12 residues. The V and J ends lost 5 bases and 6 bases respectively, with 11 bases between them. CDR1 SEHNR and CDR2 FQNEAQ come from the germline V gene (reference sequence). The CDR3 DNA reads as TGTGCCAGCAGCCCGATGACCGGCGAGCAGTACTTC. It is translated as CASSPMTGEQYF.

This rearrangement joins TRBV7-9 to TRBJ2-1; maybe TRBD1 (6 bases). The CDR3 is made up of 15 amino acids. From germline, CDR1 is SEHNR and CDR2 FQNEAQ (reference sequence). Trimming shortened V by 10 bases and J by 8 bases, and 24 bases separated the two germline ends. The CDR3 DNA reads as TGTGCCAACCAGATGTACCCCCGGGACATCGATGAGCAGTTCTTC. It is translated as CANQMYPRDIDEQFF.

The V and J genes are TRBV5-1 and TRBJ1-2; 8 nucleotides agree with TRBD1. Germline loops: CDR1 SGHRS, CDR2 YFSETQ. The CDR3 has 14 amino acids. Trimming at V came to 3 bases and at J to 4 bases, leaving 5 bases not matched to a gene. The CDR3 reads CASSSTGDFYGYTF. For the CDR3, the DNA is TGCGCCAGCAGCTCGACAGGGGATTTCTATGGCTACACCTTC.

The chain is built from TRBV11-3 and TRBJ1-6; 7 nucleotides match TRBD1. J gave up 7 bases and V 5 bases, and 8 bases lay outside the gene matches. The germline gives CDR1 SGHNT, CDR2 YENEEA. There are 15 residues in the CDR3. The CDR3 protein is CASSIRDRPNSPLHF. In DNA form, the CDR3 reads TGTGCCAGCAGCATACGGGACAGACCCAATTCACCCCTCCACTTT.

The chain couples TRBV5-1 to TRBJ1-2; D unresolved. Germline V gene lookup returns CDR1 SGHRS and CDR2 YFSETQ. The CDR3 totals 16 residues. V was shortened by 4 bases and J by 0 bases, with 16 bases between the two germline ends. CDR3 DNA sequence: TGCGCCAGCAGCCCAACACCCCAGACCGCTAACTATGGCTACACCTTC. Residues: CASSPTPQTANYGYTF.

The chain joins TRBV15 to TRBJ1-1; 8 nucleotides match TRBD1. Trimming at V came to 1 base and at J to 3 bases, leaving 7 bases not matched to a gene. The V gene's germline CDR1 is LNHNV and CDR2 YYDKDF (reference sequence). This CDR3 spans 16 amino acids. The CDR3 is CATSRVPTGEDTEAFF. The CDR3 region has the DNA TGTGCCACCAGCAGAGTCCCGACAGGGGAGGACACTGAAGCTTTCTTT.

The CDR3 reads CASSPIFLGANTEAFF. In nucleotides, the CDR3 is TGCGCCAGCAGTCCTATATTTTTGGGAGCTAACACTGAAGCTTTCTTT. The chain is built from TRBV4-1 and TRBJ1-1, with unresolved D. Germline CDR1 is MGHRA and CDR2 is YSYEKL. There are 16 residues in the CDR3. V was pared by 6 bases and J by 2 bases, with 19 bases between.